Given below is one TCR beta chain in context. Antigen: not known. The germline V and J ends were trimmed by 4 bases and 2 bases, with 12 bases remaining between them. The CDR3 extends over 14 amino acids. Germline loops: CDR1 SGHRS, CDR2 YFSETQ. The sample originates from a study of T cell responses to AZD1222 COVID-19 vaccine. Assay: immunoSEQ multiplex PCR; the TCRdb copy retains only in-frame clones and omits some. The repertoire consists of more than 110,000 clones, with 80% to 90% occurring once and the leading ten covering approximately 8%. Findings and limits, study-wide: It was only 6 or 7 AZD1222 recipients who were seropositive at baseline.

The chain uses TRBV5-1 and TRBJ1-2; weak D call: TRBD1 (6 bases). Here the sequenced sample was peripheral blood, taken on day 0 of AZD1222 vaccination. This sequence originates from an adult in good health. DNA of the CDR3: TGCGCCAGCAGCCTGGGGGCAGAGAACTATGGCTACACCTTC. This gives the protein CASSLGAENYGYTF.